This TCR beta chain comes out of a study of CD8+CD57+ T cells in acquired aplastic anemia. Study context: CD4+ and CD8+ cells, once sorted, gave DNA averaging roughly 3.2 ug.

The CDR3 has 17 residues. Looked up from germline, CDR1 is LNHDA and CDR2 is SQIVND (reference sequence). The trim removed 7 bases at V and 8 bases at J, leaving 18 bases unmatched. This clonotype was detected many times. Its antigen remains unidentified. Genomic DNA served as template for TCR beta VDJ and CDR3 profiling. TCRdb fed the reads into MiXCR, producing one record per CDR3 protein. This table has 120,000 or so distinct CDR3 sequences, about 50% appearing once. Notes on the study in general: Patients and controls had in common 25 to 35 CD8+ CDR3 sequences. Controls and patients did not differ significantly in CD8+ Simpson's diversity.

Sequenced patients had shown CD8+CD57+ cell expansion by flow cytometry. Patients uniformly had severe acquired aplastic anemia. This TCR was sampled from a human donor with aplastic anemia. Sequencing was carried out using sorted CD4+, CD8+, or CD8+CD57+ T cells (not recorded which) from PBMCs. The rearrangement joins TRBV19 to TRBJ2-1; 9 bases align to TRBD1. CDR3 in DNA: TGTGCCAGTACCTCACACCGTGGGACAGGGCGGGTGGATGAGCAGTTCTTC. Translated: CASTSHRGTGRVDEQFF.